These T cell receptor beta chains were read from a single sample in a study of blood T cell repertoires in COVID-19. The table came from immunoSEQ multiplex PCR; TCRdb's copy has only in-frame clones and leaves some out. This sample has approximately 210,000 clones, with over 75% found just once. The material sequenced was peripheral blood. These receptors all stem from a woman in her thirties or forties with acute or convalescent COVID-19. Both conserved end residues are part of each CDR3. D genes are given only for firm matches. The listing skips clone size in some rows; elsewhere it reads once, few, many or a size class.

j_gene,v_gene,d_gene,len,abundance,CDR3aa,CDR3nt
TRBJ2-3,TRBV5-1,TRBD2,20,-,CASSSTGTSGDLMSTDTQYF,TGCGCCAGCAGCTCAACCGGGACTAGCGGGGACCTTATGAGCACAGATACGCAGTATTTT
TRBJ2-3,TRBV9,-,14,-,CASSVAPLSDTQYF,TGTGCCAGCAGCGTAGCCCCCCTGTCGGATACGCAGTATTTT
TRBJ2-1,TRBV19,TRBD1,14,-,CASTPDRAHNEQFF,TGTGCCAGTACCCCGGACAGGGCCCACAATGAGCAGTTCTTC
TRBJ1-2,TRBV7-8,TRBD1,12,-,CASSPRDSRYTF,TGTGCCAGCAGCCCCCGGGACAGTCGCTACACCTTC
TRBJ2-1,TRBV4-1,TRBD2,16,-,CASSQAVSGALDEQFF,TGCGCCAGCAGCCAAGCGGTTAGCGGGGCCTTGGATGAGCAGTTCTTC
TRBJ1-2,TRBV13,TRBD1,15,few,CASSFRDRGWYGYTF,TGTGCCAGCAGCTTCCGGGACAGGGGATGGTATGGCTACACCTTC
TRBJ2-4,TRBV9,-,17,-,CASSVDLGRGAKNIQYF,TGTGCCAGCAGCGTAGACTTAGGGAGGGGGGCCAAAAACATTCAGTACTTC
TRBJ1-1,TRBV5-4,-,13,-,CASSLALDTEAFF,TGTGCCAGCAGCTTAGCTTTGGACACTGAAGCTTTCTTT
TRBJ1-1,TRBV5-1,TRBD1,14,few,CASSLQGASTEAFF,TGCGCCAGCAGCTTACAGGGGGCCAGCACTGAAGCTTTCTTT
TRBJ1-5,TRBV7-8,-,16,-,CASSPRGGDSNQPQHF,TGTGCCAGCAGCCCCCGGGGAGGGGATAGCAATCAGCCCCAGCATTTT
TRBJ2-2,TRBV11-2,-,14,-,CASSLIRGTGELFF,TGTGCCAGCAGCTTAATTAGGGGGACCGGGGAGCTGTTTTTT
TRBJ1-3,TRBV7-6,TRBD1,16,-,CASSLVDRGQGNTIYF,TGTGCCAGCAGCTTAGTGGACAGGGGGCAGGGAAACACCATATATTTT
TRBJ1-2,TRBV5-1,-,15,-,CASSLESLGGGGYTF,TGCGCCAGCAGCTTGGAGTCGCTCGGAGGAGGTGGCTACACCTTC
TRBJ1-2,TRBV5-6,-,13,many,CASSLDRVGGYTF,TGTGCCAGCAGCTTGGACAGGGTAGGGGGCTACACCTTC
TRBJ2-3,TRBV3-1/TRBV3-2,TRBD2,15,-,CASSIGGAHTDTQYF,TGTGCCAGCAGTATCGGGGGGGCCCACACAGATACGCAGTATTTT
TRBJ1-2,TRBV10-1,-,14,-,CASSAGPSNYGYTF,TGCGCCAGCAGTGCAGGGCCTTCTAACTATGGCTACACCTTC
TRBJ1-2,TRBV5-8,-,13,-,CASSIDRFYGYTF,TGTGCCAGCAGTATAGACAGGTTCTATGGCTACACCTTC
TRBJ2-2,TRBV7-9,TRBD2,15,-,CASSLAPGGTGELFF,TGTGCCAGCAGCTTAGCGCCGGGGGGAACCGGGGAGCTGTTTTTT
TRBJ2-3,TRBV18,-,17,-,CASSPVWGGLEADTQYF,TGTGCCAGCTCACCCGTGTGGGGGGGCCTAGAGGCAGATACGCAGTATTTT
TRBJ1-1,TRBV19,TRBD1,14,few,CASSIGQGGTEAFF,TGTGCCAGTAGTATCGGACAGGGTGGCACTGAAGCTTTCTTT
TRBJ1-1,TRBV7-2,-,12,-,CASSLLRTEAFF,TGTGCCAGCAGCTTATTGCGCACTGAAGCTTTCTTT
TRBJ1-5,TRBV5-8,TRBD1,15,-,CASSPRDRRYQPQHF,TGTGCCAGCAGCCCCCGGGACAGGAGATATCAGCCCCAGCATTTT
TRBJ1-5,TRBV3-1/TRBV3-2,-,14,-,CASSLQGTNQPQHF,TGTGCCAGCAGCCTACAGGGAACGAATCAGCCCCAGCATTTT
TRBJ1-4,TRBV27,TRBD1,13,once,CASSGTDNEKLFF,TGTGCCAGCTCCGGGACAGACAATGAAAAACTGTTTTTT
TRBJ1-6,TRBV30,-,13,-,CAWRGGDNSPLHF,TGTGCCTGGAGGGGCGGGGATAATTCACCCCTCCACTTT
TRBJ2-3,TRBV7-9,TRBD1,17,once,CASSPWGTGGTTDTQYF,TGTGCCAGCAGCCCGTGGGGGACAGGGGGAACAACAGATACGCAGTATTTT
TRBJ1-1,TRBV4-1,-,16,-,CASSQTGVTMNTEAFF,TGCGCCAGCAGCCAAACCGGGGTAACCATGAACACTGAAGCTTTCTTT
TRBJ1-2,TRBV2,-,11,-,CGGGGFYGYTF,TGTGGCGGGGGAGGATTCTATGGCTACACCTTC
TRBJ1-2,TRBV12-2,-,15,-,CASRAGTGRCYGYTF,TGTGCAAGTCGCGCCGGGACAGGGCGCTGCTATGGCTACACCTTC
TRBJ1-2,TRBV19,TRBD1,14,-,CASSPQTGRYGYTF,TGTGCCAGTAGTCCGCAGACAGGGAGGTATGGCTACACCTTC
TRBJ2-1,TRBV3-1/TRBV3-2,-,16,-,CASSPRTSVSYNEQFF,TGTGCCAGCAGCCCGCGGACATCAGTATCCTACAATGAGCAGTTCTTC
TRBJ1-5,TRBV4-1,TRBD1,20,once,CASSQGIGQGVILNNQPQHF,TGCGCCAGCAGCCAGGGGATCGGACAGGGGGTTATTTTAAACAATCAGCCCCAGCATTTT
TRBJ2-5,TRBV5-8,TRBD2,15,-,CASSRPGLAEETQYF,TGTGCCAGCTCCAGACCGGGACTAGCGGAAGAGACCCAGTACTTC
TRBJ1-1,TRBV30,TRBD1,13,few,CAWSVGTGPGGFF,TGTGCCTGGAGTGTGGGGACAGGGCCTGGGGGTTTCTTT
TRBJ1-3,TRBV5-6,-,16,-,CASSLGPTSSGNTIYF,TGTGCCAGCAGCTTAGGACCGACTAGCTCTGGAAACACCATATATTTT
TRBJ1-1,TRBV6-1,TRBD1,15,-,CASSEGTGLNTEAFF,TGTGCCAGCAGTGAAGGGACAGGGTTGAACACTGAAGCTTTCTTT
TRBJ1-2,TRBV7-9,TRBD1,15,few,CASSTGTGSNYGYTF,TGTGCCAGCAGCACCGGGACAGGGAGTAACTATGGCTACACCTTC
TRBJ2-2,TRBV20-1,-,11,-,CSAQSGRELFF,TGCAGTGCTCAATCTGGCCGGGAGCTGTTTTTT
TRBJ1-2,TRBV19,TRBD1,15,-,CASSDRDSANYGYTF,TGTGCCAGTAGTGACCGGGACAGCGCTAACTATGGCTACACCTTC
TRBJ1-2,TRBV4-2,-,13,-,CASSPGLDYGYTF,TGTGCCAGCAGCCCCGGACTTGACTATGGCTACACCTTC
TRBJ2-1,TRBV19,TRBD2,15,once,CASRPHSGAYNEQFF,TGTGCCAGTAGGCCCCATAGCGGGGCCTACAATGAGCAGTTCTTC
TRBJ1-1,TRBV7-6,TRBD1,16,-,CASSHFPGQGAAEAFF,TGTGCCAGCAGCCATTTCCCGGGACAGGGGGCGGCGGAAGCTTTCTTT
TRBJ2-3,TRBV24-1,TRBD1,15,-,CATSDWTGHTDTQYF,TGTGCCACCAGTGATTGGACAGGACACACAGATACGCAGTATTTT
TRBJ2-3,TRBV7-2,-,15,once,CASSFRVGSTDTQYF,TGTGCCAGCAGCTTCAGGGTCGGGTCCACAGATACGCAGTATTTT
TRBJ1-1,TRBV5-1,-,16,-,CASSLFSQGRVAEAFF,TGCGCCAGCAGCTTGTTTTCCCAGGGCAGGGTCGCTGAAGCTTTCTTT
TRBJ1-1,TRBV21-1,-,15,-,CAPLPGQRVNTEAFF,TGTGCCCCCCTACCGGGACAGCGAGTGAACACTGAAGCTTTCTTT
TRBJ1-4,TRBV18,TRBD1,16,-,CASSPDQTGVNEKLFF,TGTGCCAGCTCACCCGATCAGACAGGGGTTAATGAAAAACTGTTTTTT
TRBJ2-1,TRBV5-1,-,13,-,CASSSDSYNEQFF,TGCGCCAGCAGCTCGGACAGCTACAATGAGCAGTTCTTC
TRBJ1-2,TRBV6-5,TRBD1,14,few,CASSPTTGTYGYTF,TGTGCCAGCAGTCCTACGACAGGGACCTATGGCTACACCTTC
TRBJ2-3,TRBV27,-,17,-,CASSLYRPRGSTDTQYF,TGTGCCAGCAGTTTATACCGACCCCGGGGGAGCACAGATACGCAGTATTTT
TRBJ1-2,TRBV28,-,13,-,CASSFGNNYGYTF,TGTGCCAGCAGTTTTGGCAATAACTATGGCTACACCTTC